This TCR beta chain is from a study of shared clonotypes between healthy human individuals. Whole-study findings and limits: Among the subsets, naive ones generally showed larger estimated richness than memory ones.

With respect to this clone: Its antigen is unidentified.

For each subset, genomic DNA was distributed in equal portions over several immunoSEQ plates. Profiled with immunoSEQ multiplex PCR; TCRdb holds only in-frame clones, not every one. The repertoire holds some 1,900,000 clones, with about 95% as singletons. Germline V gene lookup returns CDR1 SNHLY and CDR2 FYNNEI. V was clipped by 4 bases and J by 6 bases; unmatched bases: 8. The CDR3 totals 16 residues. Naive CD8 cells lacked CD45RO and underwent positive selection for CCR7, leaving out terminally differentiated effector memory CD45RA+ cells. The chain couples TRBV2 to TRBJ2-1; TRBD2 aligns across 11 bases. Sequencing was performed on naive CD8+ T cells sorted from blood. The TCR sequence derives from a man younger than 30 in good health. The CDR3 sequence: CASSGISGGALNEQFF. In nucleotides, the CDR3 is TGTGCCAGCAGTGGGATTAGCGGGGGGGCCCTCAATGAGCAGTTCTTC. Full variable domain (outside the CDR3, taken from reference TRBV2 and TRBJ2-1): EPEVTQTPSHQVTQMGQEVILRCVPISNHLYFYWYRQILGQKVEFLVSFYNNEISEKSEIFDDQFSVERPDGSNFTLKIRSTKLEDSAMYFCASSGISGGALNEQFFGPGTRLTVL.